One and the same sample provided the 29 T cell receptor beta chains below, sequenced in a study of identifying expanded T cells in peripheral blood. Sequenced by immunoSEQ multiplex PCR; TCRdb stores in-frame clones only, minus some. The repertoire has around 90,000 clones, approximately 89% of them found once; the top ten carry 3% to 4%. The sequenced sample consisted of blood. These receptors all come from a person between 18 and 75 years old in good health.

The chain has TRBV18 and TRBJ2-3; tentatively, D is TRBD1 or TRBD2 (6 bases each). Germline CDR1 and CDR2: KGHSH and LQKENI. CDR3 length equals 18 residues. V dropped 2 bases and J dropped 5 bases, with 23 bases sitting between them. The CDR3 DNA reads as TGTGCCAGCTCACCAATTAGTCCCGGGGGCGTTAAATTAGATACGCAGTATTTT. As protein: CASSPISPGGVKLDTQYF.

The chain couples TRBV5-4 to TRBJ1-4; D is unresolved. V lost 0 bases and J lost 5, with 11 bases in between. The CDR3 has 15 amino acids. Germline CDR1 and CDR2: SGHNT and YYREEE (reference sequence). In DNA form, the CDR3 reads TGTGCCAGCAGCTTGGGAACTTCTCCCAATGAAAAACTGTTTTTT. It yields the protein CASSLGTSPNEKLFF.

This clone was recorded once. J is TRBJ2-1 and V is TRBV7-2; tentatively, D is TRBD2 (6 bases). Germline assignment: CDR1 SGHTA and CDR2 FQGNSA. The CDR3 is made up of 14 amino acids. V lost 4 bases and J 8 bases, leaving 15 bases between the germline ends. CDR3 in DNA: TGTGCCAGCAGCTCCGGGATCCCGGGGGATGAGCAGTTCTTC. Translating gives CASSSGIPGDEQFF.

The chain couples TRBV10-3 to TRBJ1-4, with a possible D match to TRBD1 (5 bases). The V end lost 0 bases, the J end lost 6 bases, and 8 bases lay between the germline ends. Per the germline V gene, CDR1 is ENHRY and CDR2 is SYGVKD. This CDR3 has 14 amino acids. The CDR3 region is CAISESRDDEKLFF. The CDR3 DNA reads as TGTGCCATCAGTGAGTCCAGGGACGATGAAAAACTGTTTTTT.

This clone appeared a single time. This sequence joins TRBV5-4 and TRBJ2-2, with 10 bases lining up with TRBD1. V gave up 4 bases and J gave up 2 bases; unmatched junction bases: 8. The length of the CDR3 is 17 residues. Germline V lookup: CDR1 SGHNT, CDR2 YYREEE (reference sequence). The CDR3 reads CASSRTDRGQNTGELFF. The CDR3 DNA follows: TGTGCCAGCAGCCGAACCGACAGGGGGCAAAACACCGGGGAGCTGTTTTTT.

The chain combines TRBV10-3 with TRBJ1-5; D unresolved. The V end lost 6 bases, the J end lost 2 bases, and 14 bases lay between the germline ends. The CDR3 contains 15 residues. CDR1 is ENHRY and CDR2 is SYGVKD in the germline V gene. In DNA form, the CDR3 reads TGTGCCATCAGCAGCGGCGGCGGGGGCAATCAGCCCCAGCATTTT. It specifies CAISSGGGGNQPQHF.

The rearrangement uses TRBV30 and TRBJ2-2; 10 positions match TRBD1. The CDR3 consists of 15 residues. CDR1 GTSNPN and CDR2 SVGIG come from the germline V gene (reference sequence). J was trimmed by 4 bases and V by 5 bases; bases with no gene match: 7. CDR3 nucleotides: TGTGCCTGGCGGACGGGACAGGGGAGCACCGGGGAGCTGTTTTTT. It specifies CAWRTGQGSTGELFF.

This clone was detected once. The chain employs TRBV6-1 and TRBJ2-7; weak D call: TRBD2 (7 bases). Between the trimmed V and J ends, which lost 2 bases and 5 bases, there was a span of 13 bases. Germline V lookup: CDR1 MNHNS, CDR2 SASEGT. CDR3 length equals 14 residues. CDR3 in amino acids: CASSERGGLDEQYF. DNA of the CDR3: TGTGCCAGCAGTGAAAGGGGGGGGCTGGACGAGCAGTACTTC.

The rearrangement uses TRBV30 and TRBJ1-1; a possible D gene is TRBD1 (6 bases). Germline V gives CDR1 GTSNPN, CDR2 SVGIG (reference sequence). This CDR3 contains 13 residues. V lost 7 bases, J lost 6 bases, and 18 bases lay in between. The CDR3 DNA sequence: TGTGCCTCCCTGGACAGCGCTCATGCTGAAGCTTTCTTT. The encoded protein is CASLDSAHAEAFF.

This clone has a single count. The DNA for the CDR3 is TGTGCCAGCAGGGTGGACAGTTTTAACTATGGCTACACCTTC. This encodes CASRVDSFNYGYTF. The chain has TRBV27 and TRBJ1-2, with D possibly matching TRBD1 (6 bases). V was clipped by 6 bases and J by 1 base, with 12 bases between them. The CDR3 is 14 amino acids. Germline CDR1 and CDR2: MNHEY and SMNVEV (reference sequence).

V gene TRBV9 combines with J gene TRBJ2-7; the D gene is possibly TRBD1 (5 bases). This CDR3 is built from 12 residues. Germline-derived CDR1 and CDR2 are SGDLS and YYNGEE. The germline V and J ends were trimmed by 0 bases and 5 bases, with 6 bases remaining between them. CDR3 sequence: CASSVAGHEQYF. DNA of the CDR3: TGTGCCAGCAGCGTAGCAGGGCACGAGCAGTACTTC.

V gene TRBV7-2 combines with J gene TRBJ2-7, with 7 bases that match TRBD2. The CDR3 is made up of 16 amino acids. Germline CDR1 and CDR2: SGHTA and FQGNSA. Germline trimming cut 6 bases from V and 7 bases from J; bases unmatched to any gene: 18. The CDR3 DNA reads TGTGCCAGCAGTCAACAAGAGGGAGGGATCTCGGGAGAGCAGTACTTC. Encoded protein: CASSQQEGGISGEQYF.

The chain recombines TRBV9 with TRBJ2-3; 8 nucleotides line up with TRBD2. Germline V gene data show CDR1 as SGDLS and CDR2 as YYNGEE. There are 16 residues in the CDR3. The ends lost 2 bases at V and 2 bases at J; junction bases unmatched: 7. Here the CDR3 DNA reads TGTGCCAGCAGCGTCGGTGCGGGGGGAATCACAGATACGCAGTATTTT. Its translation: CASSVGAGGITDTQYF.

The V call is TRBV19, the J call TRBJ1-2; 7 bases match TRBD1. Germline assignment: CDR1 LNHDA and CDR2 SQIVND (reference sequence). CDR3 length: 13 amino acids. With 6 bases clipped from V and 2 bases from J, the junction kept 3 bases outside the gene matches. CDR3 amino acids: CASRGRGNYGYTF. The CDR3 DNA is TGTGCCAGTAGAGGCAGGGGGAACTATGGCTACACCTTC. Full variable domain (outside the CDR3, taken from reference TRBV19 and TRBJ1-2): DGGITQSPKYLFRKEGQNVTLSCEQNLNHDAMYWYRQDPGQGLRLIYYSQIVNDFQKGDIAEGYSVSREKKESFPLTVTSAQKNPTAFYLCASRGRGNYGYTFGSGTRLTVV.

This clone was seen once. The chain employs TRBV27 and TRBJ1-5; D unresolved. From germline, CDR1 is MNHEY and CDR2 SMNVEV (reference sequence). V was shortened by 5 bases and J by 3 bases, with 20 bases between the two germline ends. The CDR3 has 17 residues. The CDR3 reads CASSATRKSSINQPQHF. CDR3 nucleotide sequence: TGTGCCAGCAGTGCCACCCGCAAGTCCTCGATCAATCAGCCCCAGCATTTT.

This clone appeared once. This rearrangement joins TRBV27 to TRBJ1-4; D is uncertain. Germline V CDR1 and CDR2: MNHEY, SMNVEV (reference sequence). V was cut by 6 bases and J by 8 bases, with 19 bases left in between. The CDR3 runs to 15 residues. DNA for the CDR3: TGTGCCAGCAGGTCACGGGGTTCTCTAGGGGAAAAACTGTTTTTT. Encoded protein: CASRSRGSLGEKLFF.

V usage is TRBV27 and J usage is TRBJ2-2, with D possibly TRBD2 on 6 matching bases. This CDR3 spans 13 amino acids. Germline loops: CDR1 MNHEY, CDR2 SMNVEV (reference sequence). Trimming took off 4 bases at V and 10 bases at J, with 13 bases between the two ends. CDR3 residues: CASSSTGLLELFF. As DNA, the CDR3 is TGTGCCAGCAGTTCCACGGGACTCCTGGAGCTGTTTTTT.

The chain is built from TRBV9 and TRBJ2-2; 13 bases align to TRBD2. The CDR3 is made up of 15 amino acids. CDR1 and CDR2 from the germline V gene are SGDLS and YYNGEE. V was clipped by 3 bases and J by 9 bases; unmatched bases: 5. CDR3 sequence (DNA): TGTGCCAGCAGCGCCCGGACTAGCGGGAGTTGGGAGCTGTTTTTT. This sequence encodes CASSARTSGSWELFF.

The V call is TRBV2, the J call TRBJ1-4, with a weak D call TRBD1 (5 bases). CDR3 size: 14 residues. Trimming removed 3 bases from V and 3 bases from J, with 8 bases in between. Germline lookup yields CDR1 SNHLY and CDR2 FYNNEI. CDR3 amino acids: CASSEDMANEKLFF. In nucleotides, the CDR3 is TGTGCCAGCAGTGAGGACATGGCTAATGAAAAACTGTTTTTT.

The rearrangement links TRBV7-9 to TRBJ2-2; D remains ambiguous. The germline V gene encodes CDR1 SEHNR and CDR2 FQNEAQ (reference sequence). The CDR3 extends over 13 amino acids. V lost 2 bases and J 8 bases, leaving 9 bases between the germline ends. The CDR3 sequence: CASSLSLVGELFF. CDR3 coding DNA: TGTGCCAGCAGCTTAAGCCTTGTGGGGGAGCTGTTTTTT.

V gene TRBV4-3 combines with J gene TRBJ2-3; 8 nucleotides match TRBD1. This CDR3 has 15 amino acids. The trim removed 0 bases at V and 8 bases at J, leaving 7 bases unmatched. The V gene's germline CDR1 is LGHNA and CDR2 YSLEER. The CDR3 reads CASSQDWTGITTQYF. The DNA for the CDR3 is TGCGCCAGCAGCCAAGATTGGACAGGGATCACTACGCAGTATTTT.

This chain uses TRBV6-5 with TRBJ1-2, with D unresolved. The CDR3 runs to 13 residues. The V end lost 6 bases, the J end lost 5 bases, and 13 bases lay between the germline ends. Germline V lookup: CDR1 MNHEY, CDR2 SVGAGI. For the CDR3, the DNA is TGTGCCAGCAGCCCCGGTACGGAATATGGCTACACCTTC. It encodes CASSPGTEYGYTF.

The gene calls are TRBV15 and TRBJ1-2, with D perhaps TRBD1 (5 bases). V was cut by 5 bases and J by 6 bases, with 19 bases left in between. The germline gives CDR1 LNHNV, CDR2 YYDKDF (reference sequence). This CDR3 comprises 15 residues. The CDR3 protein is CATSPLPPGLHGYTF. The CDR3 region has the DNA TGTGCCACCAGCCCGCTCCCACCGGGACTTCATGGCTACACCTTC.

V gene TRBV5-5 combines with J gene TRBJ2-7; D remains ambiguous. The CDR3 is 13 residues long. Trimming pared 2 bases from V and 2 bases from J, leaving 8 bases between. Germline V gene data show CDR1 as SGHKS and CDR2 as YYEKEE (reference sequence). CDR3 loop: CASSLYGTYEQYF. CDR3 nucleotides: TGTGCCAGCAGCTTATACGGCACCTACGAGCAGTACTTC.

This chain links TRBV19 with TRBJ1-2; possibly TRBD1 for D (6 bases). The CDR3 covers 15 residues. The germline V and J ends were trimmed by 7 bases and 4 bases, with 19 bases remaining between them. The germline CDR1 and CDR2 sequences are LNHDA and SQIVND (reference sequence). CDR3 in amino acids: CASTIGGGATYGYTF. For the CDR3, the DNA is TGTGCCAGTACCATAGGGGGGGGCGCGACCTATGGCTACACCTTC.

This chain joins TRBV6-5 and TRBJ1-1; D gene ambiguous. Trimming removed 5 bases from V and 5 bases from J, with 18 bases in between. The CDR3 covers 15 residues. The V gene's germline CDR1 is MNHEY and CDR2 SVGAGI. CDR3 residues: CASSKRPPSRTEAFF. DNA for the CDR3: TGTGCCAGCAGTAAACGGCCCCCCAGTCGAACTGAAGCTTTCTTT.

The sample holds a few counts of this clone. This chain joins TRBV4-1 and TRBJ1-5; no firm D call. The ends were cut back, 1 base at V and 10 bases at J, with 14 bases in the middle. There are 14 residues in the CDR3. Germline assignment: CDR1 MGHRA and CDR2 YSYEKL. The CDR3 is CASSQGRSINPQHF. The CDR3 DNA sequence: TGCGCCAGCAGCCAAGGCCGATCTATCAATCCCCAGCATTTT.

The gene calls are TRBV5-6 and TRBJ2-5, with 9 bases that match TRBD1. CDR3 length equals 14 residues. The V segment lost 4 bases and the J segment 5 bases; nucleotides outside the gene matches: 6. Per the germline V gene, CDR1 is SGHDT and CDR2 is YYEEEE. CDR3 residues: CASSQQGAGETQYF. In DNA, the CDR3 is TGTGCCAGCAGCCAACAGGGGGCGGGGGAGACCCAGTACTTC.

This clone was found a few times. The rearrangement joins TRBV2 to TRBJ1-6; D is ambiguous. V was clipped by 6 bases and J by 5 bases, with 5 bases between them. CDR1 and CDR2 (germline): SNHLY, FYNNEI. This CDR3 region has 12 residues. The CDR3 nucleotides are TGTGCCAGCAGGGCAGATAATTCACCCCTCCACTTT. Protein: CASRADNSPLHF. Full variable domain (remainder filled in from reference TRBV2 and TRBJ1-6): EPEVTQTPSHQVTQMGQEVILRCVPISNHLYFYWYRQILGQKVEFLVSFYNNEISEKSEIFDDQFSVERPDGSNFTLKIRSTKLEDSAMYFCASRADNSPLHFGNGTRLTVT.